The 23 T cell receptor beta chains listed next were all sequenced from one sample in a study of human T cells and chemical hapten exposure. Time point here: healthy volunteer bleed at 2 weeks. Total RNA was isolated from whole blood that had not been fractionated. TCRdb reanalysed the RACE reads using MiXCR and keeps one entry per CDR3 protein. Of 49,000 or so distinct CDR3 sequences in the sample, 4.4% were seen once. What was sequenced was whole blood. Receptors originate from a human donor in good health. Some clones in this sample may be carry-over from other donors' samples.

This clonotype was seen only a few times. The rearrangement joins TRBV2 to TRBJ2-1; no definite D call. V was clipped by 8 bases and J by 8 bases, with 10 bases between them. The CDR3 is made up of 11 amino acids. Germline CDR1 SNHLY, CDR2 FYNNEI. CDR3 in DNA: TGTGCCAGCGTTGCTGAGGATGAGCAGTTCTTC. Encoded protein: CASVAEDEQFF.

This clonotype was observed a few times. Here the CDR3 DNA reads TGTGCCAGCAGCTTAATAGGTCCAAATTCACCCCTCCACTTT. This gives the protein CASSLIGPNSPLHF. The chain joins TRBV28 to TRBJ1-6; no clear D. CDR3 size: 14 residues. CDR1 and CDR2 (germline): MDHEN, SYDVKM. Trimming removed 6 bases at V and 7 bases at J, with 13 bases between.

The J gene is TRBJ2-5, the V gene TRBV11-1; 13 bases fit TRBD2. Germline CDR1 reads SGHAT; CDR2 reads FQDESV (reference sequence). V was clipped by 2 bases and J by 3 bases; unmatched bases: 3. This CDR3 spans 16 amino acids. The CDR3 nucleotides are TGTGCCAGCAGCTTAAGAGGACTAGCGGGAGAAGAGACCCAGTACTTC. This codes for CASSLRGLAGEETQYF.

This clonotype showed up many times. J is TRBJ2-7 and V is TRBV28, with D possibly matching TRBD2 (5 bases). The V gene's germline CDR1 is MDHEN and CDR2 SYDVKM. Trimming removed 2 bases from V and 4 bases from J, with 15 bases in between. The CDR3 has 15 amino acids. The CDR3 loop reads CASSLRLSGRYEQYF. The CDR3 DNA reads TGTGCCAGCAGTTTAAGGTTGAGCGGTAGGTACGAGCAGTACTTC. The whole variable domain, filled in from reference TRBV28 and TRBJ2-7, reads DVKVTQSSRYLVKRTGEKVFLECVQDMDHENMFWYRQDPGLGLRLIYFSYDVKMKEKGDIPEGYSVSREKKERFSLILESASTNQTSMYLCASSLRLSGRYEQYFGPGTRLTVT.

The chain uses TRBV28 and TRBJ1-2, with 10 nucleotides matching TRBD1. This CDR3 region has 16 residues. Trimming at V came to 6 bases and at J to 3 bases, leaving 10 bases not matched to a gene. From germline, CDR1 is MDHEN and CDR2 SYDVKM. The CDR3 DNA is TGTGCCAGCAGGCGGAGCCGGACAGGGGGAGACTATGGCTACACCTTC. The encoded protein is CASRRSRTGGDYGYTF.

Ten or more counts support this clonotype. The chain links TRBV9 to TRBJ2-5; D gene ambiguous. The V gene lost 0 bases and the J gene lost 4 bases, with 10 bases spanning the gap. The CDR3 sequence is 14 residues long. Germline V CDR1 and CDR2: SGDLS, YYNGEE. The CDR3 region has the DNA TGTGCCAGCAGCGTAGCCGCCCGTAGAGAGACCCAGTACTTC. Amino acids: CASSVAARRETQYF.

This clonotype was seen many times. The gene calls are TRBV5-1 and TRBJ1-2; D remains ambiguous. Deletions cut 0 bases from V and 1 base from J, with 4 bases between. CDR1 and CDR2 from the germline V gene are SGHRS and YFSETQ. CDR3 size: 13 residues. The chain's CDR3 is CASSLEGNYGYTF. CDR3 coding DNA: TGCGCCAGCAGCTTGGAGGGTAACTATGGCTACACCTTC.

This clonotype showed up many times. The chain joins TRBV10-1 to TRBJ2-1; D gene uncertain. From germline, CDR1 is WNHNN and CDR2 SYGVQD (reference sequence). The CDR3 consists of 14 residues. V lost 4 bases and J 0 bases, leaving 7 bases between the germline ends. CDR3: CASSGSVSYNEQFF. For the CDR3, the DNA is TGCGCCAGCAGTGGCAGCGTCTCCTACAATGAGCAGTTCTTC.

This clonotype was observed a handful of times. V usage is TRBV19 and J usage is TRBJ2-2; D is undetermined. This CDR3 has 15 amino acids. Germline CDR1 and CDR2: LNHDA and SQIVND (reference sequence). Trimming shortened V by 2 bases and J by 5 bases, and 12 bases separated the two germline ends. The CDR3 is CASSIRFGSTGELFF. CDR3 coding DNA: TGTGCCAGTAGTATAAGGTTTGGGTCAACCGGGGAGCTGTTTTTT. The variable domain in full, with the rest retrieved from reference TRBV19 and TRBJ2-2, is DGGITQSPKYLFRKEGQNVTLSCEQNLNHDAMYWYRQDPGQGLRLIYYSQIVNDFQKGDIAEGYSVSREKKESFPLTVTSAQKNPTAFYLCASSIRFGSTGELFFGEGSRLTVL.

The chain carries TRBV29-1 and TRBJ2-3; the match to TRBD1 covers 9 bases. Germline V gene sequence: CDR1 SQVTM, CDR2 ANQGSEA. The CDR3 consists of 14 residues. V lost 3 bases to trimming and J lost 8 bases; unmatched junction nucleotides: 9. The CDR3 reads CSVDKRGQGRTQYF. As DNA, the CDR3 is TGCAGCGTTGATAAGAGGGGACAGGGCCGTACGCAGTATTTT.

Many counts were recorded for this clonotype. The chain recombines TRBV20-1 with TRBJ2-3; 7 bases agree with TRBD1. Germline V gene data show CDR1 as DFQATT and CDR2 as SNEGSKA (reference sequence). This CDR3 has 16 residues. V dropped 3 bases and J dropped 2; count of bases not matched to a gene: 11. CDR3 nucleotide sequence: TGCAGTGCTAGCCCAATTAACAGGGGCGACACAGATACGCAGTATTTT. As protein: CSASPINRGDTDTQYF.

This clonotype was seen repeatedly, ten times or more. The V gene is TRBV29-1, the J gene TRBJ2-7, with D perhaps TRBD1 or TRBD2 (5 bases each). The CDR3 consists of 10 residues. CDR1 and CDR2 (germline): SQVTM, ANQGSEA. Between the trimmed V and J ends, which lost 7 bases and 4 bases, there was a span of 8 bases. The CDR3 DNA follows: TGCAGCGGGGGGACGTACGAGCAGTACTTC. It specifies CSGGTYEQYF.

There are a few counts of this clonotype. This sequence joins TRBV12-3 or TRBV12-4 and TRBJ2-7, with 12 bases fitting TRBD2. Germline trimming cut 0 bases from V and 3 bases from J; bases unmatched to any gene: 9. The CDR3 contains 18 residues. The CDR3 DNA sequence: TGTGCCAGCAGTTTAGCGACTAGCGGGAGCCTTGGAATCTACGAGCAGTACTTC. Translated: CASSLATSGSLGIYEQYF.

This clonotype was counted ten times or more. The CDR3 loop is CASSLHTDTEAFF. The CDR3 nucleotides are TGCGCCAGCAGCTTGCACACAGACACTGAAGCTTTCTTT. The rearrangement uses TRBV5-1 and TRBJ1-1, with D uncertain. Trimming pared 1 base from V and 3 bases from J, leaving 7 bases between. The CDR3 extends over 13 amino acids. Germline CDR1 and CDR2: SGHRS and YFSETQ.

This clonotype was seen many times. The rearrangement links TRBV28 to TRBJ2-2; the D gene is possibly TRBD2 (6 bases). Germline CDR1 reads MDHEN; CDR2 reads SYDVKM. The V and J ends lost 6 bases and 5 bases respectively, with 7 bases between them. The CDR3 is 12 residues long. CDR3 sequence reads: CASSRGTGELFF. For the CDR3, the DNA is TGTGCCAGCAGCCGGGGGACCGGGGAGCTGTTTTTT.

This clonotype was seen at least ten times. The V and J genes are TRBV5-6 and TRBJ2-3, with D possibly matching TRBD2 (5 bases). The V gene's germline CDR1 is SGHDT and CDR2 YYEEEE. Trimming took off 1 base at V and 0 bases at J, with 6 bases between the two ends. This CDR3 region has 14 residues. The DNA for the CDR3 is TGTGCCAGCAGCTTGTCGGGGAGCACAGATACGCAGTATTTT. Its translation: CASSLSGSTDTQYF.

This clonotype was seen ten or more times. The chain links TRBV9 to TRBJ1-6; D gene unclear. CDR1 and CDR2 (germline): SGDLS, YYNGEE. Trimming took 0 bases from V and 12 from J, leaving 10 bases between them. This CDR3 has 13 residues. CDR3 in amino acids: CASSVEPGGPLHF. CDR3 coding DNA: TGTGCCAGCAGCGTAGAGCCCGGAGGACCCCTCCACTTT.

In DNA, the CDR3 is TGTGCCAGCAGGTCTAGCGGGACGGGGGCAGATACGCAGTATTTT. Its translation is CASRSSGTGADTQYF. The J gene is TRBJ2-3, the V gene TRBV28; 9 bases map to TRBD2. Germline loops: CDR1 MDHEN, CDR2 SYDVKM. Losses at the gene ends were 6 bases for V and 4 bases for J; bases not matched to a gene: 8. The CDR3 is 15 amino acids.

This clonotype was seen repeatedly, ten times or more. The chain recombines TRBV5-4 with TRBJ2-7, with TRBD2 matching over 14 bases. This CDR3 is built from 16 residues. The V gene end was trimmed by 4 bases and the J gene end by 3 bases; junction bases not matched to a gene: 6. Germline CDR1 is SGHNT and CDR2 is YYREEE (reference sequence). CDR3 bases: TGTGCCAGCAGCCGGGGACTAGCGGGAGCGCGCTACGAGCAGTACTTC. As protein: CASSRGLAGARYEQYF.

The sample holds many counts of this clonotype. The chain combines TRBV5-1 with TRBJ1-2, with unresolved D. V lost 4 bases and J lost 1, with 20 bases in between. Germline V gene data show CDR1 as SGHRS and CDR2 as YFSETQ. CDR3 size: 17 residues. The CDR3 here is CASSGDRPGAINYGYTF. The CDR3 DNA follows: TGCGCCAGCAGCGGAGACCGGCCAGGTGCAATTAACTATGGCTACACCTTC.

The chain couples TRBV11-3 to TRBJ2-3; 10 bases map to TRBD2. This CDR3 spans 18 amino acids. V was clipped by 1 base and J by 2 bases; unmatched bases: 9. CDR1 SGHNT and CDR2 YENEEA come from the germline V gene. The CDR3 is CASSLGLAGAPITDTQYF. For the CDR3, the DNA is TGTGCCAGCAGCTTAGGGCTAGCGGGAGCTCCAATCACAGATACGCAGTATTTT.

This clonotype came up a few times. The rearrangement links TRBV4-1 to TRBJ1-5; D is unclear. The germline gives CDR1 MGHRA, CDR2 YSYEKL. The CDR3 sequence is 16 residues long. V was shortened by 0 bases and J by 1 base, with 10 bases between the two germline ends. CDR3 nucleotides: TGCGCCAGCAGCCAAGATCAGTGGGAGAGCAATCAGCCCCAGCATTTT. It codes for CASSQDQWESNQPQHF.

The chain uses TRBV2 and TRBJ2-1; D might be TRBD2 (6 bases). The germline V and J ends were trimmed by 5 bases and 2 bases, with 16 bases remaining between them. CDR1 and CDR2 from the germline V gene are SNHLY and FYNNEI. The CDR3 totals 16 residues. CDR3 nucleotide sequence: TGTGCCAGCAGTCCACTAGCTCTCCGAGCCTACAATGAGCAGTTCTTC. It translates to CASSPLALRAYNEQFF.